Each of the 8 T cell receptor beta chains below was sequenced from the same sample in a study of shared clonotypes between healthy human individuals. Here immunoSEQ multiplex PCR was the method, and the copy in TCRdb shows in-frame clones only, minus some. The data contain 950,000 to 1,100,000 clones, roughly 75% of them singletons. The specimen was memory CD4+ T cells sorted from blood. The subset: CD45RA-negative fraction. Receptors were obtained from a man between 18 and 29 years old in good health.

This chain links TRBV5-6 with TRBJ1-3; D gene uncertain. The CDR3 spans 16 residues. Germline assignment: CDR1 SGHDT and CDR2 YYEEEE. V was clipped by 1 base and J by 2 bases, with 13 bases between them. The CDR3 is CASSLPLSRTGNTIYF. DNA for the CDR3: TGTGCCAGCAGCTTGCCCCTCTCGCGGACTGGAAACACCATATATTTT.

The chain joins TRBV30 to TRBJ1-2; D remains ambiguous. This CDR3 comprises 18 residues. V gave up 0 bases and J gave up 0 bases, with 20 bases separating them. From germline, CDR1 is GTSNPN and CDR2 SVGIG (reference sequence). The CDR3 reads CAWSVIDSTGFSNYGYTF. DNA of the CDR3: TGTGCCTGGAGTGTTATAGATTCGACGGGGTTCTCTAACTATGGCTACACCTTC.

The rearrangement uses TRBV4-3 and TRBJ1-4, with TRBD1 identical over 8 bases. The germline V gene encodes CDR1 LGHNA and CDR2 YSLEER. V lost 4 bases and J lost 5; bases outside the gene matches: 18. This CDR3 contains 19 residues. The CDR3 sequence: CASSRKPPGQESGNEKLFF. The CDR3 DNA reads TGCGCCAGCAGCCGCAAACCTCCGGGACAGGAATCAGGGAATGAAAAACTGTTTTTT.

The chain employs TRBV7-9 and TRBJ1-6; 7 bases map to TRBD1. The V segment lost 1 base and the J segment 10 bases; nucleotides outside the gene matches: 7. The CDR3 contains 15 residues. The germline CDR1 and CDR2 sequences are SEHNR and FQNEAQ (reference sequence). The CDR3 DNA reads as TGTGCCAGCAGCTTAGGGGGACAGAGCGGATCACCCCTCCACTTT. This codes for CASSLGGQSGSPLHF.

The chain has TRBV29-1 and TRBJ2-1; 14 nucleotides line up with TRBD2. With V trimmed by 4 bases and J by 7 bases, 6 bases remained unmatched. The CDR3 runs 15 residues. The germline CDR1 and CDR2 sequences are SQVTM and ANQGSEA. CDR3 coding DNA: TGCAGCGTTGGGAGGGGACTAGCGGGGGTAAATGAGCAGTTCTTC. This codes for CSVGRGLAGVNEQFF.

The count of this clone is one. J is TRBJ1-2 and V is TRBV7-2; 7 positions match TRBD1. This CDR3 contains 15 residues. Looked up from germline, CDR1 is SGHTA and CDR2 is FQGNSA. V lost 4 bases and J lost 4; bases outside the gene matches: 9. CDR3 region: CASSSYSTGIYGYTF. CDR3 DNA sequence: TGTGCCAGCAGCTCCTACTCGACAGGGATCTATGGCTACACCTTC. The full variable domain, rest sourced from reference TRBV7-2 and TRBJ1-2, is GAGVSQSPSNKVTEKGKDVELRCDPISGHTALYWYRQSLGQGLEFLIYFQGNSAPDKSGLPSDRFSAERTGGSVSTLTIQRTQQEDSAVYLCASSSYSTGIYGYTFGSGTRLTVV.

The V call is TRBV2, the J call TRBJ2-4; 11 bases map to TRBD1. Germline lookup yields CDR1 SNHLY and CDR2 FYNNEI. The CDR3 covers 16 residues. The V segment lost 6 bases and the J segment 4 bases; nucleotides outside the gene matches: 8. Here the CDR3 DNA reads TGTGCCAGCAGCCCCGGGACAGGGGGTCTAAAAAACATTCAGTACTTC. Encoded protein: CASSPGTGGLKNIQYF.

This chain connects TRBV7-6 to TRBJ2-5, with 10 bases matching TRBD2. CDR3 size: 15 residues. CDR1 and CDR2 from the germline V gene are SGHVS and FNYEAQ. With 4 bases clipped from V and 2 bases from J, the junction kept 4 bases outside the gene matches. CDR3 DNA sequence: TGTGCCAGCAGCTGGAGCGGGAGGGATCAAGAGACCCAGTACTTC. Its translation: CASSWSGRDQETQYF.